In its sample, the clone carrying this T cell receptor beta chain was seen many times. The data belong to a study of T cells after yellow fever vaccination. 5'RACE template switching generated TCR cDNA, adding a universal primer site and UMIs. TCRdb reanalysed the 5' RACE reads using MiXCR and keeps one entry per CDR3 protein. The sample has 70,000 or so distinct CDR3 sequences, approximately 5% seen once. The CDR3 sequence is 14 residues long. The V segment lost 4 bases and the J segment 6 bases; nucleotides outside the gene matches: 6. CDR1 and CDR2 (germline): SGHRS, YFSETQ. This sequence joins TRBV5-1 and TRBJ1-4; 7 bases map to TRBD1. Here the sequenced sample was CD4+ T cells sorted from PBMCs, taken around 15 days after the first yellow fever vaccination. This receptor was obtained from a man between 18 and 35 years old who received the YFV17D yellow fever vaccine. The CDR3 reads CASSVGTADEKLFF. For the CDR3, the DNA is TGCGCCAGCAGCGTGGGGACAGCTGATGAAAAACTGTTTTTT.